This T cell receptor (beta chain) derives from a study of radiotherapy plus CTLA-4 blockade in lung cancer. Notes on this clone: Germline and junction disagree at one end, which may indicate a read error.

CDR1 is SSHAT and CDR2 is FNYEAQ in the germline V gene (reference sequence). There are 14 residues in the CDR3. Sequencing used immunoSEQ multiplex PCR; TCRdb keeps in-frame clones, though not all of them. The table lists 65,000 to 90,000 clones, 80% to 90% of them singletons. Sequenced material: peripheral blood, taken from a patient treated with radiotherapy plus ipilimumab. This receptor was obtained from a human donor with non-small cell lung cancer that progressed on radiotherapy plus ipilimumab. The V call is TRBV7-7, the J call TRBJ2-2, with TRBD1 matching 7 bases. In DNA form, the CDR3 reads TGTGCTAGCAGCGTCGACAGGGCCACCGGGGAGCTGTTTTTT. Translated: CASSVDRATGELFF.